The next 16 T cell receptor beta chains were all read from a single sample in a study of metastatic and nonmetastatic thyroid tumors. TCRdb reassembled clones from the PCR reads with MiXCR. The table has about 40,000 clones, approximately 16% seen once; the top ten hold roughly 9.8%. Thyroid surgery was performed in patients who had received no treatment beforehand. The sequencing input was tumor tissue. The receptor source for this set is a female donor with papillary thyroid cancer or a benign thyroid nodule (not recorded which). Some clones in this sample may be carry-over from other donors' samples.

This clone was recorded many times. The chain combines TRBV29-1 with TRBJ1-5; D unclear. From germline, CDR1 is SQVTM and CDR2 ANQGSEA. Trimming removed 7 bases from V and 0 bases from J, with 10 bases in between. This CDR3 region has 13 residues. The DNA for the CDR3 is TGCAGCGCCCGCCTGAGTAGCAATCAGCCCCAGCATTTT. Amino acids: CSARLSSNQPQHF.

The sample holds a few counts of this clone. The gene calls are TRBV6-1 and TRBJ2-2; TRBD1 or TRBD2 may be the D gene (5 bases each). This CDR3 is 14 amino acids long. CDR1 and CDR2 (germline): MNHNS, SASEGT. Trimming removed 6 bases from V and 6 bases from J, with 14 bases in between. CDR3 in DNA: TGTGCCAGCAGGATGGACATGGGGGCCGGGGAGCTGTTTTTT. The encoded protein is CASRMDMGAGELFF.

This clone was detected ten times or more. Here the CDR3 DNA reads TGCAGTGCTAGACCGGACACTTCCTACGAGCAGTACTTC. It codes for CSARPDTSYEQYF. This chain uses TRBV20-1 with TRBJ2-7, with D perhaps matching TRBD1 (5 bases). Germline V gene data show CDR1 as DFQATT and CDR2 as SNEGSKA (reference sequence). With 2 bases removed from V and 1 base from J, the gap between germline ends came to 9 bases. CDR3 length: 13 amino acids.

Ten or more counts support this clone. The chain links TRBV5-4 to TRBJ1-1; 10 positions agree with TRBD1. V trimming: 1 base; J trimming: 5 bases; junction bases outside the gene matches: 5. Germline V lookup: CDR1 SGHNT, CDR2 YYREEE (reference sequence). The CDR3 is 15 residues long. In nucleotides, the CDR3 is TGTGCCAGCAGCTTGAGGGACAGGGGAGTAACTGAAGCTTTCTTT. Translation: CASSLRDRGVTEAFF.

This clone was detected many times. The gene calls are TRBV4-3 and TRBJ2-2; D not resolved. This CDR3 region has 17 residues. Germline V gene data show CDR1 as LGHNA and CDR2 as YSLEER. V was trimmed by 0 bases and J by 3 bases, leaving 14 bases between them. Here the CDR3 DNA reads TGCGCCAGCAGCCAAGATGGGCTCGGCCCCCACACCGGGGAGCTGTTTTTT. Translated, it gives CASSQDGLGPHTGELFF.

This clone was recorded many times. The rearrangement joins TRBV4-3 to TRBJ1-1; tentative D call: TRBD1 (5 bases). CDR3 length: 16 amino acids. Trimming removed 3 bases from V and 5 bases from J, with 19 bases in between. Germline CDR1 LGHNA, CDR2 YSLEER. The CDR3 DNA sequence: TGCGCCAGCAGCCAGGAATCGACAGTTTCGGGGACTGAAGCTTTCTTT. It codes for CASSQESTVSGTEAFF.

There are many counts of this clone. This sequence joins TRBV7-9 and TRBJ2-7, with D perhaps matching TRBD1 (6 bases). CDR3 length: 14 residues. Germline V CDR1 and CDR2: SEHNR, FQNEAQ (reference sequence). Between the trimmed V and J ends, which lost 1 base and 2 bases, there was a span of 9 bases. In DNA form, the CDR3 reads TGTGCCAGCAGCTTAGAGTACAGGGCCTACGAGCAGTACTTC. The encoded protein is CASSLEYRAYEQYF.

In this sample, this clone is medium-sized (0.01 to 0.1%). The V call is TRBV5-1, the J call TRBJ2-7, with D unclear. The length of the CDR3 is 12 residues. The ends were cut back, 4 bases at V and 3 bases at J, with 8 bases in the middle. Germline assignment: CDR1 SGHRS and CDR2 YFSETQ. CDR3 in amino acids: CASSPDNYEQYF. The CDR3, as DNA: TGCGCCAGCAGCCCAGACAACTACGAGCAGTACTTC.

This clone was seen at least ten times. V gene TRBV20-1 combines with J gene TRBJ1-2; 7 bases are shared with TRBD1. The length of the CDR3 is 13 residues. V lost 5 bases to trimming and J lost 7 bases; unmatched junction nucleotides: 10. In germline, CDR1 is DFQATT, CDR2 SNEGSKA (reference sequence). The CDR3 DNA reads TGCAGTGCTCCGTTACAGGGGAATCTTGGCTACACCTTC. This gives the protein CSAPLQGNLGYTF.

This clone was found many times. A much larger clone differs by one base, so this may be a read error. The same CDR3 is also encoded by other DNA sequences in this sample. The chain has TRBV6-6 and TRBJ2-1; 8 bases are shared with TRBD2. The V gene's germline CDR1 is MNHNY and CDR2 SVGAGI (reference sequence). The CDR3 runs to 16 residues. V dropped 3 bases and J dropped 4; count of bases not matched to a gene: 8. The CDR3 sequence: CASSYSGLAVYNEQFF. DNA for the CDR3: TGTGCCAGCAGTTATTCCGGACTAGCTGTTTACAATGAGCAGTTCTTC.

With respect to this clone: Possible read error: a much larger clone is one base away. The rearrangement links TRBV9 to TRBJ1-2; TRBD1 matches 7 bases. The CDR3 length is 15 residues. V shed 3 bases and J 4 bases; nucleotides not matched to a gene: 9. CDR1 is SGDLS, CDR2 YYNGEE, per germline. Here the CDR3 DNA reads TGTGCCAGCAGCGCCAGAGGGGGCGCAGTCTATGGCTACACCTTC. As protein: CASSARGGAVYGYTF.

This clone was seen ten or more times. This chain uses TRBV6-2 or TRBV6-3 with TRBJ2-7, with D possibly being TRBD1 (5 bases). The CDR3 contains 16 residues. The germline V and J ends were trimmed by 7 bases and 0 bases, with 19 bases remaining between them. The V gene's germline CDR1 is MNHEY and CDR2 SVGEGT. CDR3 DNA sequence: TGTGCCAGCACCAACCGCGTGGGGCAGATCTCCTACGAGCAGTACTTC. As protein: CASTNRVGQISYEQYF.

As concerns this clone: A much larger clone is a single base away; this may be a read error. The chain carries TRBV7-2 and TRBJ1-5, with D unclear. This CDR3 contains 15 residues. Germline V gene sequence: CDR1 SGHTA, CDR2 FQGNSA. CDR3 sequence reads: CASSLAPFGNQTQHF. The CDR3 DNA is TGTGCCAGCAGCTTAGCCCCCTTTGGCAATCAGACCCAGCATTTT.

Concerning this clone: It is unclear where the CDR3 begins or ends on the DNA, so no DNA is shown, and the CDR3 is as TCRdb lists it. The rearrangement uses TRBV24-1 and TRBJ2-1; TRBD2, the table's D call, was not compared with the DNA. Germline assignment: CDR1 KGHDR and CDR2 SFDVKD. From its first to its last residue, the CDR3 has 19 amino acids. CDR3 in amino acids: CATSVPGLSVVSSYNEQFF.

A word on this clone: A much larger clone lies one base from this, so it may be a read error. The rearrangement links TRBV14 to TRBJ2-3; D gene uncertain. Trimming removed 1 base at V and 6 bases at J, with 5 bases between. Germline V lookup: CDR1 SGHDN, CDR2 FVKESK. The CDR3 contains 12 residues. Here the CDR3 DNA reads TGTGCCAGCAGCCAAGTAATGGATACGCAGTATTTT. Translating it yields CASSQVMDTQYF.

This clone was recorded many times. CDR3 nucleotide sequence: TGTGCCAGCAGGCGGATCCAACCGGACTATGGCTACACCTTC. Translation: CASRRIQPDYGYTF. This chain links TRBV27 with TRBJ1-2, with no clear D. V was cut by 6 bases and J by 3 bases, with 14 bases left in between. The CDR3 is 14 residues long. Germline loops: CDR1 MNHEY, CDR2 SMNVEV (reference sequence).